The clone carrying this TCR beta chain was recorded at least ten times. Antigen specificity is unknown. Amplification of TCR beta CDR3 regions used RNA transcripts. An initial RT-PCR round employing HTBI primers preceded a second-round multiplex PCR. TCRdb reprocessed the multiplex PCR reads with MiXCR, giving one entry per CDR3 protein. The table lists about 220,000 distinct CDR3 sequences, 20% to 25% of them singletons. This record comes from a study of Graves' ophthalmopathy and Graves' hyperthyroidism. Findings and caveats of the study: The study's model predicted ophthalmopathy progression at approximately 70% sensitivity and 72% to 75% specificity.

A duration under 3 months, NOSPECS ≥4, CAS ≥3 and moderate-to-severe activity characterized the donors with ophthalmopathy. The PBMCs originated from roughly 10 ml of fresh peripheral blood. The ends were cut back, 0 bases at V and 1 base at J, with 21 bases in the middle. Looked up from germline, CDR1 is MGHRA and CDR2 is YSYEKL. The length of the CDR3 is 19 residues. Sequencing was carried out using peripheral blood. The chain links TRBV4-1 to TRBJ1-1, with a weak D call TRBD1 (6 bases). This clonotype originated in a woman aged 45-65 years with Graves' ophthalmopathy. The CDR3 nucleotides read TGCGCCAGCAGCCAAGAGGCTGGGGGCCTACTGAATACGAACACTGAAGCTTTCTTT. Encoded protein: CASSQEAGGLLNTNTEAFF.